These 13 T cell receptor beta chains originate from one sample sequenced in a study of cytomegalovirus exposure and HLA in healthy donors. Primers included in the PCR were 60 Vbeta and 13 Jbeta primers. Generated by immunoSEQ multiplex PCR, the TCRdb table keeps only in-frame clones and is missing some. The sample consists of 85,000 to 100,000 clones, around three quarters of them appearing once. Sequenced input: PBMCs. The receptor source for this set is a male donor in good health and CMV-seropositive.

The chain links TRBV5-1 to TRBJ1-1, with D tentatively TRBD1 (6 bases). This CDR3 is 13 amino acids long. Germline CDR1 SGHRS, CDR2 YFSETQ. Deletions cut 3 bases from V and 5 bases from J, with 11 bases between. The CDR3 DNA reads as TGCGCCAGCAGCTCTACAGGGTTTACTGAAGCTTTCTTT. This gives the protein CASSSTGFTEAFF.

The chain carries TRBV9 and TRBJ1-4, with D tentatively TRBD1 (5 bases). With 4 bases removed from V and 5 bases from J, the gap between germline ends came to 15 bases. Germline loops: CDR1 SGDLS, CDR2 YYNGEE. The CDR3 has 15 residues. The chain's CDR3 is CASSPLAGPNEKLFF. The DNA of the CDR3 is TGTGCCAGCAGCCCCCTTGCGGGGCCGAATGAAAAACTGTTTTTT.

This rearrangement joins TRBV9 to TRBJ1-4; D not resolved. In germline, CDR1 is SGDLS, CDR2 YYNGEE. The V end lost 0 bases, the J end lost 0 bases, and 3 bases lay between the germline ends. The CDR3 has 14 amino acids. The CDR3 sequence: CASSVAATNEKLFF. CDR3 sequence (DNA): TGTGCCAGCAGCGTAGCAGCAACTAATGAAAAACTGTTTTTT.

This chain connects TRBV9 to TRBJ2-7; D unclear. This CDR3 has 15 amino acids. V was clipped by 5 bases and J by 5 bases, with 20 bases between them. Looked up from germline, CDR1 is SGDLS and CDR2 is YYNGEE. The chain's CDR3 is CASSIDHEVFNEQYF. The CDR3 DNA sequence: TGTGCCAGCAGTATAGATCACGAGGTCTTCAACGAGCAGTACTTC.

This clone was observed once. Within the sample, other DNA sequences also encode this same CDR3. V is TRBV18 and J is TRBJ1-5, with 7 nucleotides matching TRBD1. V shed 4 bases and J 1 base; nucleotides not matched to a gene: 7. CDR3 length equals 16 residues. Germline V CDR1 and CDR2: KGHSH, LQKENI. DNA for the CDR3: TGTGCCAGCTCACTGAACCGACAGGGCAGCAATCAGCCCCAGCATTTT. Translation gives CASSLNRQGSNQPQHF.

As to this clone: One end of the junction does not line up with germline, which may come from a read error. The chain carries TRBV4-1 and TRBJ1-3; 8 nucleotides match TRBD1. Germline V gives CDR1 MGHRA, CDR2 YSYEKL. The CDR3 covers 16 residues. The CDR3 loop reads CASSQETGDAGNAIYF. In DNA form, the CDR3 reads TGCGCCAGCAGCCAAGAGACAGGGGATGCTGGAAACGCCATATATTTT.

This clone was observed a handful of times. V gene TRBV6-1 combines with J gene TRBJ2-2; D possibly corresponds to TRBD1 (5 bases). V dropped 4 bases and J dropped 5 bases, with 5 bases sitting between them. From germline, CDR1 is MNHNS and CDR2 SASEGT. CDR3 length: 12 amino acids. The CDR3 nucleotides read TGTGCCAGCAGTGCAGGGACCGGGGAGCTGTTTTTT. It codes for CASSAGTGELFF.

This clone was counted between two and nine times. This sequence joins TRBV5-1 and TRBJ2-6; a weak D match, TRBD1 (6 bases). Germline CDR1 is SGHRS and CDR2 is YFSETQ. The CDR3 extends over 15 amino acids. V was trimmed by 5 bases and J by 4 bases, leaving 13 bases between them. CDR3 bases: TGCGCCAGCAGTTTACAGGGCCCCGGGGCCAACGTCCTGACTTTC. Its protein product is CASSLQGPGANVLTF.

The chain recombines TRBV2 with TRBJ1-3; D may be TRBD1 (5 bases). Trimming took off 3 bases at V and 11 bases at J, with 23 bases between the two ends. Germline V gene sequence: CDR1 SNHLY, CDR2 FYNNEI. This CDR3 region has 16 residues. The CDR3 DNA reads TGTGCCAGCAGTGAGGAGACAGCCCATCTAGGGTTATCCATATATTTT. Translated, it gives CASSEETAHLGLSIYF.

The V call is TRBV30, the J call TRBJ1-5; 8 nucleotides align to TRBD1. Unmatched junction bases numbered 4, after V lost 5 bases and J lost 1 base. CDR3 length: 14 amino acids. Germline V lookup: CDR1 GTSNPN, CDR2 SVGIG (reference sequence). The CDR3 nucleotides read TGTGCCTGGCAACAGGGGGAAAGCAATCAGCCCCAGCATTTT. Its protein product is CAWQQGESNQPQHF.

The rearrangement uses TRBV4-2 and TRBJ2-7; maybe TRBD2 (6 bases). V dropped 1 base and J dropped 6 bases, with 10 bases sitting between them. CDR3 size: 13 residues. The V gene's germline CDR1 is LGHNA and CDR2 YNFKEQ. The CDR3 sequence: CASSQVYGSEQYF. CDR3 DNA: TGTGCCAGCAGCCAAGTATACGGGAGCGAGCAGTACTTC.

The V gene is TRBV5-4, the J gene TRBJ1-2; 7 bases map to TRBD1. This CDR3 is built from 15 residues. Germline CDR1 is SGHNT and CDR2 is YYREEE (reference sequence). With 0 bases clipped from V and 2 bases from J, the junction kept 4 bases outside the gene matches. CDR3 DNA sequence: TGTGCCAGCAGCTTGGGGATGGGACAGAACTATGGCTACACCTTC. Translation: CASSLGMGQNYGYTF.

This chain uses TRBV6-6 with TRBJ1-2, with a tentative D call TRBD1 (6 bases). V was shortened by 6 bases and J by 5 bases, with 10 bases between the two germline ends. Germline V lookup: CDR1 MNHNY, CDR2 SVGAGI (reference sequence). The CDR3 sequence is 12 residues long. The CDR3 spells CASSATGYGYTF. The DNA of the CDR3 is TGTGCCAGCAGCGCTACAGGGTATGGCTACACCTTC.